Listed below are T cell receptor beta chains from one sample, sequenced in a study of blood T cell repertoires in COVID-19. Data came from immunoSEQ multiplex PCR; TCRdb stores just in-frame clones and leaves some out. The sample records more than 95,000 clones, about 76% being singletons. The sequencing sample was made of peripheral blood. Source of these receptors: a woman in her 70s with acute or convalescent COVID-19. The CDR3 runs from the conserved cysteine through the conserved F or W. D genes are given only for firm matches. Clone size is stated in some rows and not others, as once, few, many or a class when expanded.

V gene: TRBV19; D gene: -; J gene: TRBJ1-1; clone size: -; CDR3 protein: CASSGRGRDTEAFF; CDR3 DNA: TGTGCCAGTAGTGGCAGGGGTAGGGACACTGAAGCTTTCTTT
V gene: TRBV7-7; D gene: -; J gene: TRBJ2-3; clone size: -; CDR3 protein: CASSRTPVATDTQYF; CDR3 DNA: TGTGCCAGCAGCCGAACCCCAGTTGCCACAGATACGCAGTATTTT
V gene: TRBV25-1; D gene: -; J gene: TRBJ1-6; clone size: -; CDR3 protein: CASSGHGGPSSYNSPLHF; CDR3 DNA: TGTGCCAGCAGTGGCCACGGTGGGCCCAGCTCCTATAATTCACCCCTCCACTTT
V gene: TRBV29-1; D gene: -; J gene: TRBJ2-1; clone size: -; CDR3 protein: CSVDWGEFF; CDR3 DNA: TGCAGCGTTGACTGGGGCGAATTCTTC
V gene: TRBV6-6; D gene: -; J gene: TRBJ1-1; clone size: -; CDR3 protein: CASSYSPLGGEAFF; CDR3 DNA: TGTGCCAGCAGTTACTCACCATTGGGGGGAGAAGCTTTCTTT
V gene: TRBV25-1; D gene: -; J gene: TRBJ1-1; clone size: few; CDR3 protein: CASSGKRQGYNTEAFF; CDR3 DNA: TGTGCCAGCAGTGGCAAGCGTCAGGGATATAACACTGAAGCTTTCTTT
V gene: TRBV6-5; D gene: -; J gene: TRBJ1-1; clone size: once; CDR3 protein: CASSPPGRQAFF; CDR3 DNA: TGTGCCAGCAGTCCACCGGGGAGGCAAGCTTTCTTT
V gene: TRBV29-1; D gene: -; J gene: TRBJ2-3; clone size: -; CDR3 protein: CSVVRGGTDTQYF; CDR3 DNA: TGCAGCGTTGTTAGGGGTGGCACAGATACGCAGTATTTT
V gene: TRBV2; D gene: TRBD2; J gene: TRBJ2-5; clone size: -; CDR3 protein: CASSGGGSFLEETQYF; CDR3 DNA: TGTGCCAGCAGTGGCGGGGGGTCGTTTTTGGAAGAGACCCAGTACTTC
V gene: TRBV15; D gene: TRBD2; J gene: TRBJ2-7; clone size: once; CDR3 protein: CATSRAERGSYEQYF; CDR3 DNA: TGTGCCACCAGCAGAGCAGAGCGGGGGTCCTACGAGCAGTACTTC
V gene: TRBV2; D gene: -; J gene: TRBJ1-1; clone size: -; CDR3 protein: CASTGVTDTEAFF; CDR3 DNA: TGTGCCAGCACCGGCGTGACTGACACTGAAGCTTTCTTT
V gene: TRBV7-2; D gene: TRBD1; J gene: TRBJ2-7; clone size: -; CDR3 protein: CASSLAGQGTLEQYF; CDR3 DNA: TGTGCCAGCAGCTTAGCGGGACAGGGGACCCTCGAGCAGTACTTC
V gene: TRBV3-1/TRBV3-2; D gene: TRBD1; J gene: TRBJ1-6; clone size: -; CDR3 protein: CASNLRGSLDYNSPLHF; CDR3 DNA: TGTGCCAGCAATCTCAGGGGGTCTTTGGACTATAATTCACCCCTCCACTTT
V gene: TRBV12-3/TRBV12-4; D gene: -; J gene: TRBJ1-2; clone size: -; CDR3 protein: CASSFSGRGYTF; CDR3 DNA: TGTGCCAGCAGTTTTTCGGGGAGAGGCTACACCTTC
V gene: TRBV30; D gene: -; J gene: TRBJ2-7; clone size: few; CDR3 protein: CAWKSWRGQGGNEQYF; CDR3 DNA: TGTGCCTGGAAGAGCTGGCGTGGGCAGGGGGGCAACGAGCAGTACTTC
V gene: TRBV19; D gene: TRBD2; J gene: TRBJ2-1; clone size: -; CDR3 protein: CASSIGTSGDNEQFF; CDR3 DNA: TGTGCCAGTAGTATCGGGACTAGCGGAGACAATGAGCAGTTCTTC
V gene: TRBV27; D gene: -; J gene: TRBJ1-2; clone size: -; CDR3 protein: CASSLRENYGYTF; CDR3 DNA: TGTGCCAGCAGTTTGCGAGAGAACTATGGCTACACCTTC
V gene: TRBV5-1; D gene: -; J gene: TRBJ1-3; clone size: -; CDR3 protein: CASSLGWASGNTIYF; CDR3 DNA: TGCGCCAGCAGCTTGGGTTGGGCCTCTGGAAACACCATATATTTT
V gene: TRBV7-9; D gene: TRBD1; J gene: TRBJ2-1; clone size: many; CDR3 protein: CASIHEQGYNEQFF; CDR3 DNA: TGTGCCAGCATCCACGAACAGGGGTACAATGAGCAGTTCTTC
V gene: TRBV5-1; D gene: -; J gene: TRBJ1-1; clone size: -; CDR3 protein: CASSLDGRATFGDTEAFF; CDR3 DNA: TGCGCCAGCAGCTTGGACGGCAGGGCGACTTTCGGTGACACTGAAGCTTTCTTT
V gene: TRBV2; D gene: -; J gene: TRBJ1-1; clone size: -; CDR3 protein: CATQQGPNTEAFF; CDR3 DNA: TGTGCCACTCAACAGGGTCCGAACACTGAAGCTTTCTTT
V gene: TRBV18; D gene: -; J gene: TRBJ1-4; clone size: -; CDR3 protein: CASSPSRVGEKLFF; CDR3 DNA: TGTGCCAGCTCACCTAGCAGGGTGGGAGAAAAACTGTTTTTT
V gene: TRBV12-3/TRBV12-4; D gene: TRBD1; J gene: TRBJ2-7; clone size: -; CDR3 protein: CASSLDSRGLQYF; CDR3 DNA: TGTGCCAGCAGTTTGGATAGCAGGGGGTTGCAGTACTTC
V gene: TRBV9; D gene: TRBD1; J gene: TRBJ1-2; clone size: few; CDR3 protein: CASSAGQGRGYTF; CDR3 DNA: TGTGCCAGCAGCGCTGGACAGGGTCGAGGCTACACCTTC
V gene: TRBV27; D gene: -; J gene: TRBJ1-2; clone size: -; CDR3 protein: CASKGGAAHNYGYTF; CDR3 DNA: TGTGCCAGCAAAGGCGGGGCAGCTCATAACTATGGCTACACCTTC
V gene: TRBV28; D gene: TRBD1; J gene: TRBJ2-5; clone size: -; CDR3 protein: CASSLGQAVQETQYF; CDR3 DNA: TGTGCCAGCAGCTTAGGACAGGCCGTCCAAGAGACCCAGTACTTC
V gene: TRBV19; D gene: -; J gene: TRBJ1-5; clone size: many; CDR3 protein: CASSRYFAGREPQHF; CDR3 DNA: TGTGCCAGTAGTCGCTATTTCGCGGGAAGGGAGCCCCAGCATTTT
V gene: TRBV6-5; D gene: -; J gene: TRBJ1-2; clone size: once; CDR3 protein: CASSYGAAAGGYTF; CDR3 DNA: TGTGCCAGCAGTTACGGGGCCGCAGCGGGGGGCTACACCTTC
V gene: TRBV28; D gene: TRBD2; J gene: TRBJ2-7; clone size: -; CDR3 protein: CASLTSGGSYEQYF; CDR3 DNA: TGTGCCAGCTTGACTAGCGGGGGCTCCTACGAGCAGTACTTC
V gene: TRBV6-4; D gene: -; J gene: TRBJ2-1; clone size: -; CDR3 protein: CASKYSLSSNEQFF; CDR3 DNA: TGTGCCAGCAAGTATAGCCTAAGCTCCAATGAGCAGTTCTTC
V gene: TRBV27; D gene: -; J gene: TRBJ1-1; clone size: -; CDR3 protein: CASSRGSEAFF; CDR3 DNA: TGTGCCAGCTCCAGGGGTTCGGAAGCTTTCTTT
V gene: TRBV15; D gene: -; J gene: TRBJ1-2; clone size: -; CDR3 protein: CATSYGQPGSSGYTF; CDR3 DNA: TGTGCCACCAGCTACGGGCAGCCGGGGTCGTCTGGCTACACCTTC
V gene: TRBV28; D gene: -; J gene: TRBJ1-5; clone size: once; CDR3 protein: CASTTPLRGAGQPQHF; CDR3 DNA: TGTGCCAGCACCACCCCTCTAAGAGGAGCGGGGCAGCCCCAGCATTTT
V gene: TRBV19; D gene: TRBD2; J gene: TRBJ2-7; clone size: -; CDR3 protein: CASSTGTIRSLYEQYF; CDR3 DNA: TGTGCCAGTAGCACCGGGACTATCAGATCTCTTTACGAGCAGTACTTC
V gene: TRBV2; D gene: -; J gene: TRBJ1-2; clone size: -; CDR3 protein: CASSEAGRGGYTF; CDR3 DNA: TGTGCCAGCAGTGAGGCGGGGCGGGGTGGCTACACCTTC
V gene: TRBV7-9; D gene: -; J gene: TRBJ2-3; clone size: once; CDR3 protein: CASSRVAGTDTQYF; CDR3 DNA: TGTGCCAGCAGCCGTGTTGCGGGCACAGATACGCAGTATTTT
V gene: TRBV6-1; D gene: -; J gene: TRBJ2-2; clone size: few; CDR3 protein: CASSGGPAGELFF; CDR3 DNA: TGTGCCAGCAGTGGGGGCCCGGCCGGGGAGCTGTTTTTT
V gene: TRBV6-5; D gene: -; J gene: TRBJ1-4; clone size: -; CDR3 protein: CASSYRGGDEKLFF; CDR3 DNA: TGTGCCAGCAGTTACCGGGGGGGGGATGAAAAACTGTTTTTT
V gene: TRBV19; D gene: -; J gene: TRBJ1-6; clone size: -; CDR3 protein: CASSPRGNNSPLHF; CDR3 DNA: TGTGCCAGTAGTCCCCGGGGTAATAATTCACCCCTCCACTTT
V gene: TRBV27; D gene: -; J gene: TRBJ1-5; clone size: few; CDR3 protein: CASSSQGAGDQPQHF; CDR3 DNA: TGTGCCAGCAGTTCCCAGGGTGCAGGAGACCAGCCCCAGCATTTT
V gene: TRBV7-2; D gene: -; J gene: TRBJ1-1; clone size: -; CDR3 protein: CASSHMGGGTEAFF; CDR3 DNA: TGTGCCAGCAGCCATATGGGGGGGGGAACTGAAGCTTTCTTT
V gene: TRBV6-4; D gene: -; J gene: TRBJ2-6; clone size: -; CDR3 protein: CASKEYAGANVLTF; CDR3 DNA: TGTGCCAGCAAGGAGTACGCTGGGGCCAACGTCCTGACTTTC
V gene: TRBV24-1; D gene: TRBD1; J gene: TRBJ1-5; clone size: -; CDR3 protein: CATSDPAAGGGQPQHF; CDR3 DNA: TGTGCCACCAGTGACCCTGCGGCAGGGGGAGGTCAGCCCCAGCATTTT
V gene: TRBV4-1; D gene: -; J gene: TRBJ1-1; clone size: -; CDR3 protein: CASSQFRLGLVRTEAFF; CDR3 DNA: TGCGCCAGCAGCCAATTTCGGCTGGGGCTGGTGCGTACTGAAGCTTTCTTT
V gene: TRBV9; D gene: -; J gene: TRBJ1-1; clone size: -; CDR3 protein: CASSVLTVATEAFF; CDR3 DNA: TGTGCCAGCAGCGTCCTCACAGTTGCTACTGAAGCTTTCTTT
V gene: TRBV19; D gene: TRBD2; J gene: TRBJ2-7; clone size: -; CDR3 protein: CASSTVAGPYEQYF; CDR3 DNA: TGTGCCAGTAGTACGGTAGCGGGGCCCTACGAGCAGTACTTC
V gene: TRBV10-3; D gene: -; J gene: TRBJ2-3; clone size: -; CDR3 protein: CAISVSDTQYF; CDR3 DNA: TGTGCCATCAGTGTCTCAGATACGCAGTATTTT
V gene: TRBV7-9; D gene: TRBD1; J gene: TRBJ2-7; clone size: -; CDR3 protein: CASSLTGAKGYEQYF; CDR3 DNA: TGTGCCAGCAGCTTAACAGGGGCGAAGGGCTACGAGCAGTACTTC
V gene: TRBV7-9; D gene: -; J gene: TRBJ1-2; clone size: many; CDR3 protein: CASSPRRGLGYGYTF; CDR3 DNA: TGTGCCAGCAGCCCCCGGCGGGGCTTAGGGTATGGCTACACCTTC
V gene: TRBV7-9; D gene: -; J gene: TRBJ1-1; clone size: -; CDR3 protein: CASSLLQGNTEAFF; CDR3 DNA: TGTGCCAGCAGCTTGTTGCAGGGGAACACTGAAGCTTTCTTT
V gene: TRBV11-2; D gene: TRBD2; J gene: TRBJ2-5; clone size: -; CDR3 protein: CASSSQPTSGETQYF; CDR3 DNA: TGTGCCAGCAGCTCCCAACCCACTAGCGGCGAGACCCAGTACTTC
V gene: TRBV7-2; D gene: -; J gene: TRBJ1-5; clone size: many; CDR3 protein: CASSLEGFSNQPQHF; CDR3 DNA: TGTGCCAGCAGCTTAGAGGGGTTTAGCAATCAGCCCCAGCATTTT
V gene: TRBV27; D gene: TRBD1; J gene: TRBJ2-7; clone size: -; CDR3 protein: CASSFMTGSSYEQYF; CDR3 DNA: TGTGCCAGCAGTTTTATGACAGGGAGCTCCTACGAGCAGTACTTC
V gene: TRBV4-2; D gene: TRBD2; J gene: TRBJ2-1; clone size: -; CDR3 protein: CASSHPGGDNEQFF; CDR3 DNA: TGTGCCAGCAGCCACCCGGGAGGGGACAATGAGCAGTTCTTC
V gene: TRBV10-1; D gene: TRBD1; J gene: TRBJ1-2; clone size: -; CDR3 protein: CASSSGTAKSYGYTF; CDR3 DNA: TGCGCCAGCAGTTCCGGGACAGCGAAATCCTATGGCTACACCTTC